The present T cell receptor beta chain was sequenced within a study of PD-1 and CTLA-4 blockade in melanoma. Germline assignment: CDR1 MDHEN and CDR2 SYDVKM. The CDR3 length is 13 residues. The germline V and J ends were trimmed by 7 bases and 5 bases, with 15 bases remaining between them. This clone was seen once. Data came from immunoSEQ multiplex PCR; TCRdb stores just in-frame clones and leaves some out. Found here are about 21,000 clones, 88% of them singletons; the top ten hold 7.8%. This TCR derives from a human donor with melanoma. Source: CD8+ T cells from peripheral blood, taken before anti-PD-1 treatment. This chain joins TRBV28 and TRBJ2-7; a possible D gene is TRBD2 (7 bases). Here the CDR3 DNA reads TGTGCCAGCACCGAGGGGGGGCTAGACGAGCAGTACTTC. Encoded protein: CASTEGGLDEQYF.